These T cell receptor beta chains were read from a single sample in a study of T cells after yellow fever vaccination. TCRdb analysed the 5' RACE reads with MiXCR anew, one entry per CDR3 protein. The profile covers 450,000 to 550,000 distinct CDR3 sequences, with around a fifth appearing a single time and roughly a sixth taken by the ten largest. This material consisted of PBMCs, taken approximately 20 days after the first yellow fever vaccination. All receptors derive from a man aged 18 to 29 who received the YFV17D yellow fever vaccine. The CDR3 runs from the conserved cysteine through the conserved F or W. D genes are given only for firm matches. Clone size is not always given. Where it is, it says once, few, many or a class for expanded clones.

size	D	V	J	CDR3	DNA
NA	TRBD1	TRBV4-3	TRBJ1-2	CASSQTQGARGYTF	TGCGCCAGCAGCCAAACACAGGGGGCGCGCGGCTACACCTTC
NA	NA	TRBV4-2	TRBJ2-3	CASSQGSGGRTDTQYF	TGTGCCAGCAGCCAAGGATCCGGGGGGCGTACAGATACGCAGTATTTT
few	NA	TRBV11-2	TRBJ2-5	CASSLDEGQHQILYQETQYF	TGTGCCAGCAGCTTAGATGAAGGGCAGCACCAAATTTTGTACCAAGAGACCCAGTACTTC
NA	NA	TRBV15	TRBJ2-3	CATMERVYTDTQYF	TGTGCCACCATGGAAAGGGTGTACACAGATACGCAGTATTTT
few	NA	TRBV9	TRBJ2-5	CASSVGAFRETQYF	TGTGCCAGCAGCGTAGGGGCATTCCGGGAGACCCAGTACTTC
few	TRBD2	TRBV5-1	TRBJ2-3	CASSLFGGANTDTQYF	TGCGCCAGCAGCTTGTTCGGGGGGGCGAACACAGATACGCAGTATTTT
few	NA	TRBV3-1	TRBJ2-2	CASTGGPNTGELFF	TGTGCCAGCACCGGGGGACCGAACACCGGGGAGCTGTTTTTT
many	TRBD1	TRBV12-3/TRBV12-4	TRBJ1-2	CASSLTGGSWGYTF	TGTGCCAGCAGTCTGACAGGGGGCAGCTGGGGCTACACCTTC
few	TRBD1	TRBV4-1	TRBJ1-5	CASSQVAGTDNQPQHF	TGCGCCAGCAGCCAAGTGGCCGGGACAGACAATCAGCCCCAGCATTTT
few	TRBD1	TRBV11-2	TRBJ2-5	CASSIGTGRQETQYF	TGTGCCAGCAGCATCGGGACAGGGCGGCAGGAGACCCAGTACTTC
NA	NA	TRBV4-2	TRBJ2-4	CASSLQGPPLGNIQYF	TGTGCCAGCAGCCTTCAGGGGCCTCCCCTTGGAAACATTCAGTACTTC